This entry lists 26 T cell receptor beta chains sequenced from one sample in a study of vaccination and CD4 T cells after COVID-19. These TCRs' antigens remain unknown. The sample's treatment: roughly nine-day PBMC culture with coronavirus spike peptide pools or control peptides (ViraFEST assay). It was before the COVID-19 pandemic (2011-2018) that the unexposed donor's CD4+ T cells were collected. Sequencing of cultured CD4+ T cell DNA used the Oncomine TCR Beta short-read assay. TCRdb processed the PCR reads anew with MiXCR; each CDR3 protein has one entry. The table shows approximately 5,800 distinct CDR3 sequences, with about a third occurring only once. Sequenced input: CD4+ T cells from blood, cultured in vitro. The receptors originated from a human donor in good health.

The V and J genes are TRBV19 and TRBJ1-2; 11 nucleotides match TRBD1. Trimming cost V 6 bases and J 4 bases; bases outside gene matches: 4. Germline CDR1 and CDR2: LNHDA and SQIVND (reference sequence). The CDR3 sequence is 14 residues long. CDR3 coding DNA: TGTGCCAGTAGCTGGACAGGGGGCGGCTATGGCTACACCTTC. Protein sequence: CASSWTGGGYGYTF. Based on the CDR3 plus reference TRBV19 and TRBJ1-2, the full variable domain is DGGITQSPKYLFRKEGQNVTLSCEQNLNHDAMYWYRQDPGQGLRLIYYSQIVNDFQKGDIAEGYSVSREKKESFPLTVTSAQKNPTAFYLCASSWTGGGYGYTFGSGTRLTVV.

The chain links TRBV20-1 to TRBJ2-1; D remains unclear. V was shortened by 3 bases and J by 8 bases, with 11 bases between the two germline ends. There are 12 residues in the CDR3. From germline, CDR1 is DFQATT and CDR2 SNEGSKA (reference sequence). The CDR3 coding sequence is TGCAGTGCTAGCCTAAAATTTGATGAGCAGTTCTTC. This gives the protein CSASLKFDEQFF.

The CDR3 nucleotides are TGTGCCAGCAGCGATAGGGGGTCTTATGGCTACACCTTC. It yields the protein CASSDRGSYGYTF. The chain recombines TRBV7-2 with TRBJ1-2; D may be TRBD1 (6 bases). Germline V gene lookup returns CDR1 SGHTA and CDR2 FQGNSA. The CDR3 is 13 residues long. Trimming removed 5 bases at V and 5 bases at J, with 12 bases between.

This clonotype was counted only a few times. The rearrangement links TRBV7-9 to TRBJ1-1; 7 bases line up with TRBD1. CDR1 is SEHNR and CDR2 is FQNEAQ in the germline V gene (reference sequence). V trimming: 5 bases; J trimming: 5 bases; junction bases outside the gene matches: 17. CDR3 length: 17 residues. In nucleotides, the CDR3 is TGTGCCAGCAGCCGATTACCGGGTACAGGGGAAAGGACTGAAGCTTTCTTT. It encodes CASSRLPGTGERTEAFF. Full variable domain (rest looked up from reference TRBV7-9 and TRBJ1-1): DTGVSQNPRHKITKRGQNVTFRCDPISEHNRLYWYRQTLGQGPEFLTYFQNEAQLEKSRLLSDRFSAERPKGSFSTLEIQRTEQGDSAMYLCASSRLPGTGERTEAFFGQGTRLTVV.

The rearrangement uses TRBV5-1 and TRBJ2-5; no clear D gene. Trimming left V 5 bases short and J 5 bases short, with 7 bases between. The germline CDR1 and CDR2 sequences are SGHRS and YFSETQ. This CDR3 is 11 amino acids long. The chain's CDR3 is CASRVQETQYF. CDR3 nucleotide sequence: TGCGCCAGCAGGGTGCAGGAGACCCAGTACTTC.

The chain combines TRBV30 with TRBJ2-5; D is possibly TRBD1 (6 bases). The CDR3 is 12 residues long. Germline V gene lookup returns CDR1 GTSNPN and CDR2 SVGIG (reference sequence). Deletions cut 5 bases from V and 3 bases from J, with 10 bases between. The CDR3 DNA reads TGTGCCTGGGGACAGACAAAAGAGACCCAGTACTTC. Translated, it gives CAWGQTKETQYF.

The chain combines TRBV10-3 with TRBJ1-6, with D unresolved. V dropped 5 bases and J dropped 7 bases, with 9 bases sitting between them. The V gene's germline CDR1 is ENHRY and CDR2 SYGVKD. The CDR3 loop spans 13 amino acids. For the CDR3, the DNA is TGTGCCATCAGTCCTATTTTAAATTCACCCCTCCACTTT. Residues: CAISPILNSPLHF.

The chain carries TRBV27 and TRBJ1-2; 8 nucleotides align to TRBD1. Germline CDR1 MNHEY, CDR2 SMNVEV (reference sequence). The CDR3 runs to 14 residues. V lost 6 bases, J lost 4 bases, and 7 bases stayed unmatched. The CDR3: CASRTGQGRYGYTF. The CDR3 DNA reads TGTGCCAGCAGAACCGGACAGGGACGCTATGGCTACACCTTC.

By share of the sample, this clonotype is large. This rearrangement joins TRBV6-5 to TRBJ1-2, with 7 bases matching TRBD1. CDR1 and CDR2 from the germline V gene are MNHEY and SVGAGI. This CDR3 region has 14 residues. The junction had 4 bases not matched to a gene; V was cut back by 2 bases and J by 4 bases. As DNA, the CDR3 is TGTGCCAGCAGTTACGACAGGGCCCCCTATGGCTACACCTTC. This gives the protein CASSYDRAPYGYTF.

This clonotype showed up just a few times. The chain carries TRBV2 and TRBJ1-1, with D possibly being TRBD1 (5 bases). Germline V lookup: CDR1 SNHLY, CDR2 FYNNEI. This CDR3 contains 15 residues. Trimming removed 5 bases from V and 3 bases from J, with 16 bases in between. The CDR3, as DNA: TGTGCCAGCAGTAGGACACAACTCAAGGACACTGAAGCTTTCTTT. This sequence encodes CASSRTQLKDTEAFF. The full variable domain, rest sourced from reference TRBV2 and TRBJ1-1, is EPEVTQTPSHQVTQMGQEVILRCVPISNHLYFYWYRQILGQKVEFLVSFYNNEISEKSEIFDDQFSVERPDGSNFTLKIRSTKLEDSAMYFCASSRTQLKDTEAFFGQGTRLTVV.

This rearrangement joins TRBV5-1 to TRBJ2-7, with TRBD2 matching 12 bases. The CDR3 runs 16 residues. The germline CDR1 and CDR2 sequences are SGHRS and YFSETQ. With V trimmed by 6 bases and J by 5 bases, 12 bases remained unmatched. DNA of the CDR3: TGCGCCAGCACCATCGTCGGACTAGCGGGGTTGGACGAGCAGTACTTC. Translated, it gives CASTIVGLAGLDEQYF.

This clonotype showed up just a few times. The chain has TRBV20-1 and TRBJ2-1, with no clear D. CDR1 and CDR2 (germline): DFQATT, SNEGSKA (reference sequence). The CDR3 has 11 residues. The V end was cut by 2 bases, the J end by 10 bases, with 9 bases between. For the CDR3, the DNA is TGCAGTGCTAGATCGGTACGAGAGCAGTTCTTC. Translating it yields CSARSVREQFF.

The J gene is TRBJ1-4, the V gene TRBV7-9; D is unresolved. This CDR3 has 15 amino acids. The V gene lost 2 bases and the J gene lost 4 bases, with 11 bases spanning the gap. Germline V gene sequence: CDR1 SEHNR, CDR2 FQNEAQ (reference sequence). CDR3 sequence: CASSLLLNDNEKLFF. CDR3 DNA: TGTGCCAGCAGCTTACTTCTGAACGATAATGAAAAACTGTTTTTT.

The rearrangement links TRBV14 to TRBJ1-1; D uncertain. Germline-derived CDR1 and CDR2 are SGHDN and FVKESK. The V gene lost 2 bases and the J gene lost 3 bases, with 7 bases spanning the gap. The CDR3 covers 13 residues. The CDR3 DNA reads TGTGCCAGCAGCCAACTTTTAGACACTGAAGCTTTCTTT. It translates to CASSQLLDTEAFF.

V is TRBV2 and J is TRBJ1-6; D remains unclear. With 0 bases removed from V and 7 bases from J, the gap between germline ends came to 10 bases. The CDR3 runs 15 residues. CDR1 SNHLY and CDR2 FYNNEI come from the germline V gene. CDR3 amino acids: CASSEARTANSPLHF. CDR3 bases: TGTGCCAGCAGTGAAGCGCGGACCGCCAATTCACCCCTCCACTTT.

This sequence joins TRBV6-2 or TRBV6-3 and TRBJ2-3; 10 positions agree with TRBD2. The V gene's germline CDR1 is MNHEY and CDR2 SVGEGT. The CDR3 has 14 residues. Trimming took 8 bases from V and 4 from J; bases not matched to a gene: 6. The CDR3 reads CASGTSGGADTQYF. For the CDR3, the DNA is TGTGCCAGCGGAACGAGCGGGGGGGCAGATACGCAGTATTTT.

V usage is TRBV7-3 and J usage is TRBJ2-3; possible D gene TRBD2, 6 bases. Germline CDR1 SGHTA, CDR2 FQGTGA. This CDR3 contains 13 residues. Deletions cut 1 base from V and 5 bases from J, with 7 bases between. The CDR3 protein is CASSLSGVDTQYF. CDR3 bases: TGTGCCAGCAGCTTAAGCGGGGTAGATACGCAGTATTTT.

This clonotype was picked up a small number of times. The V and J genes are TRBV7-8 and TRBJ1-6, with D tentatively TRBD1 (6 bases). Germline V lookup: CDR1 SGHVS, CDR2 FQNEAQ. V lost 5 bases and J lost 8, with 22 bases in between. The CDR3 length is 17 residues. CDR3 protein: CASSQRENRVFYSPLHF. The CDR3 bases are TGTGCCAGCAGCCAAAGGGAGAACAGGGTATTCTATTCACCCCTCCACTTT.

The genes are TRBV5-4 and TRBJ2-1; 9 bases are a match to TRBD2. Germline trimming cut 4 bases from V and 7 bases from J; bases unmatched to any gene: 9. The length of the CDR3 is 15 residues. Germline V gene lookup returns CDR1 SGHNT and CDR2 YYREEE (reference sequence). This CDR3 reads CASSQPGAGGNEQFF. The CDR3 nucleotides read TGTGCCAGCAGCCAACCAGGAGCGGGGGGTAATGAGCAGTTCTTC. Complete variable domain (other parts from reference TRBV5-4 and TRBJ2-1): ETGVTQSPTHLIKTRGQQVTLRCSSQSGHNTVSWYQQALGQGPQFIFQYYREEENGRGNFPPRFSGLQFPNYSSELNVNALELDDSALYLCASSQPGAGGNEQFFGPGTRLTVL.

The J gene is TRBJ2-7, the V gene TRBV29-1; D is unresolved. The V end lost 5 bases, the J end lost 1 base, and 6 bases lay between the germline ends. The CDR3 is 11 amino acids. Germline V lookup: CDR1 SQVTM, CDR2 ANQGSEA. CDR3 protein: CSVMKSYEQYF. Here the CDR3 DNA reads TGCAGCGTTATGAAATCCTACGAGCAGTACTTC.

V is TRBV29-1 and J is TRBJ2-5; no definite D call. The V gene lost 0 bases and the J gene lost 5 bases, with 10 bases spanning the gap. There are 13 residues in the CDR3. Germline CDR1 reads SQVTM; CDR2 reads ANQGSEA. The CDR3 sequence: CSVEEGPRETQYF. For the CDR3, the DNA is TGCAGCGTTGAAGAGGGTCCAAGGGAGACCCAGTACTTC. The full variable domain, its missing parts supplied by reference TRBV29-1 and TRBJ2-5, is SAVISQKPSRDICQRGTSLTIQCQVDSQVTMMFWYRQQPGQSLTLIATANQGSEATYESGFVIDKFPISRPNLTFSTLTVSNMSPEDSSIYLCSVEEGPRETQYFGPGTRLLVL.

This chain uses TRBV20-1 with TRBJ2-7; D not certain. CDR1 is DFQATT and CDR2 is SNEGSKA in the germline V gene (reference sequence). The CDR3 spans 15 residues. V dropped 6 bases and J dropped 2 bases, with 20 bases sitting between them. Here the CDR3 reads CSASNPGGGPYEQYF. CDR3 sequence (DNA): TGCAGTGCGTCAAACCCAGGCGGTGGTCCCTACGAGCAGTACTTC.

The CDR3 nucleotides are TGCAGCGTTGAATGGGGGGGGATTACTGAAGCTTTCTTT. Translation gives CSVEWGGITEAFF. V gene TRBV29-1 combines with J gene TRBJ1-1; tentative D call: TRBD1 (5 bases). This CDR3 region has 13 residues. CDR1 and CDR2 from the germline V gene are SQVTM and ANQGSEA. The ends were cut back, 2 bases at V and 5 bases at J, with 12 bases in the middle.

This clonotype was counted between two and nine times. The gene calls are TRBV6-5 and TRBJ1-1; D is undetermined. The V end lost 0 bases, the J end lost 4 bases, and 12 bases lay between the germline ends. CDR3 size: 15 residues. Germline CDR1 is MNHEY and CDR2 is SVGAGI. Here the CDR3 DNA reads TGTGCCAGCAGTTACTCGCCTCGCGTAGCCACTGAAGCTTTCTTT. Translating gives CASSYSPRVATEAFF.

In its sample, this clonotype ranks as medium-sized (0.01 to 0.1%). The CDR3 coding sequence is TGTGCCAGCAGCTTAGGCGGAGGGTTTAGGAGGACTGAAGCTTTCTTT. Protein: CASSLGGGFRRTEAFF. This chain links TRBV7-2 with TRBJ1-1; D gene uncertain. V lost 1 base to trimming and J lost 5 bases, with 17 bases between them. The CDR3 is 16 residues long. The V gene's germline CDR1 is SGHTA and CDR2 FQGNSA.

The rearrangement uses TRBV7-2 and TRBJ2-7, with TRBD2 identical over 7 bases. V shed 2 bases, J shed 2 bases, and the junction held 6 bases outside the gene matches. CDR1 is SGHTA and CDR2 is FQGNSA in the germline V gene. The CDR3 extends over 15 amino acids. DNA of the CDR3: TGTGCCAGCAGCTTAAATCTAGCGGCAACCTACGAGCAGTACTTC. Protein product: CASSLNLAATYEQYF. The complete variable domain, with remaining parts taken from reference TRBV7-2 and TRBJ2-7, reads GAGVSQSPSNKVTEKGKDVELRCDPISGHTALYWYRQSLGQGLEFLIYFQGNSAPDKSGLPSDRFSAERTGGSVSTLTIQRTQQEDSAVYLCASSLNLAATYEQYFGPGTRLTVT.